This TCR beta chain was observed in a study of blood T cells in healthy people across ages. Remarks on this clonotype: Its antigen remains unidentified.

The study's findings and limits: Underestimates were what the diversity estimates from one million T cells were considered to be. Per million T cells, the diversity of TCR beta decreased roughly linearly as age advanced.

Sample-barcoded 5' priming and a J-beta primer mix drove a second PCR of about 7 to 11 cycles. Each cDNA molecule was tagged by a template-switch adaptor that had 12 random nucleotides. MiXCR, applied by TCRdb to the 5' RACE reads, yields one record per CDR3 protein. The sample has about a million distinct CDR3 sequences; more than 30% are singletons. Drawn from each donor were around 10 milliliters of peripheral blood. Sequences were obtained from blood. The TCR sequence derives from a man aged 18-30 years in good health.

This CDR3 is CASSLGPGQDTDTQYF. The CDR3, as DNA: TGTGCCAGCAGCTTGGGGCCCGGGCAGGACACAGATACGCAGTATTTT. This chain uses TRBV5-6 with TRBJ2-3; D not certain. The V end lost 0 bases, the J end lost 2 bases, and 13 bases lay between the germline ends. The germline V gene encodes CDR1 SGHDT and CDR2 YYEEEE. CDR3 length: 16 residues.